What follows describes a single T cell receptor (beta chain). The data belong to a study of T cell clusters in autoimmune cytopenias. TRB amplification used 200 to 250 ng of peripheral blood genomic DNA. The length of the CDR3 is 13 residues. The germline gives CDR1 MNHEY, CDR2 SMNVEV (reference sequence). One tube held mixed TRB-A and TRB-B primer pools for touch-down PCR. TCRdb re-called the multiplex PCR reads, yielding one record per CDR3 amino acid sequence without DNA. The listing contains 5,200 or so distinct CDR3 sequences. This same sample was also taken into another study, of T cell repertoires in aging, cancer and after chemotherapy.

This chain links TRBV27 with TRBJ1-2. The sequencing sample was made of peripheral blood. The receptor was derived from a human donor in good health. This CDR3 reads CASSTNPDYGYTF.